The rows below give T cell receptor beta chains drawn from one sample of a study of shared clonotypes between healthy human individuals. The table came from immunoSEQ multiplex PCR; TCRdb's copy has only in-frame clones and leaves some out. The top ten clones hold 0.89% of a sample with 950,000 to 1,200,000 clones, 77% of them seen once. Material: memory CD4+ T cells from PBMCs. Source of these receptors: a man between 18 and 35 years old in good health. Some clones in this sample may be carry-over from other donors' samples. Both conserved end residues are part of each CDR3. The D gene is left open where the match is weak. The size entry is marked missing in some rows and otherwise reads once, few, many or a size class.

DNA | CDR3 | V | D | size | J
TGCGCCAGCACGGGTAGCGGGAGGGCCGACAATGAGCAGTTCTTC | CASTGSGRADNEQFF | TRBV10-2 | TRBD2 | once | TRBJ2-1
TGTGCCAGCAGCTCAGCGGGAGGGAGCACCTACGAGCAGTACTTC | CASSSAGGSTYEQYF | TRBV27 | TRBD2 | . | TRBJ2-7
TGTGCCAGCACATGGACCGATCTCAACACCGGGGAGCTGTTTTTT | CASTWTDLNTGELFF | TRBV2 | . | few | TRBJ2-2
TGCAGCGTGGGACGGGAGACCCAGTACTTC | CSVGRETQYF | TRBV29-1 | . | few | TRBJ2-5
TGTGCCTGGAGCGATCTAGCGGGAGCCGGGGAGCTGTTTTTT | CAWSDLAGAGELFF | TRBV30 | TRBD2 | . | TRBJ2-2
TGTGCCAGCAGTCCTCCCATCGGACGGGTCAGGGAGCAGTTCTTC | CASSPPIGRVREQFF | TRBV27 | . | . | TRBJ2-1
TGCGCCAGCGCTTATAGCACTAAGAGAACCGGGGAGCTGTTTTTT | CASAYSTKRTGELFF | TRBV5-1 | . | . | TRBJ2-2
TGTGCCAGCAGTCCCACACCGGGGCAGATGAACACTGAAGCTTTCTTT | CASSPTPGQMNTEAFF | TRBV7-9 | . | . | TRBJ1-1
TGTGCCAGCAGCTTATACGGGAACTATGGCTACACCTTC | CASSLYGNYGYTF | TRBV7-3 | . | . | TRBJ1-2
TGCGCCAGCAGCCAAGCCCTTGCTGGATTCCGCTACGAGCAGTACTTC | CASSQALAGFRYEQYF | TRBV4-1 | . | . | TRBJ2-7
TGTGCCAGCAGTGACCACGAAACAGGCAAAGCTTTCTTT | CASSDHETGKAFF | TRBV6-1 | . | . | TRBJ1-1
TGTGCCAGCAGTCCCGGTGAGACCTCCTACAATGAGCAGTTCTTC | CASSPGETSYNEQFF | TRBV27 | . | once | TRBJ2-1
TGTGCCAGCAGCCGAGCACGCCGGGACCGACGAGACTTC | CASSRARRDRRDF | TRBV11-2 | . | . | TRBJ2-7
TGTGCCGGGAGCATAGGGGGTACGCAGTATTTT | CAGSIGGTQYF | TRBV6-1 | . | . | TRBJ2-3
TGTGCCAGCAGTTACCAGCGTGAAGCTTTCTTT | CASSYQREAFF | TRBV6-5 | . | . | TRBJ1-1
TGCGCCAGCAGGCGTACTAGCGGGAGGGCATTAGATGAGCAGTTCTTC | CASRRTSGRALDEQFF | TRBV4-1 | TRBD2 | . | TRBJ2-1
TGTGCCAGCAGTGAAGGGCCCGGAAACACCATATATTTT | CASSEGPGNTIYF | TRBV6-1 | . | . | TRBJ1-3
TGTGCCAGCAGTGTCCAGGGGGCGAACACTGAAGCTTTCTTT | CASSVQGANTEAFF | TRBV2 | TRBD1 | . | TRBJ1-1
TGTGCCAGCAGCTTAACAGGACTAGCGAGCAATGAGCAGTTCTTC | CASSLTGLASNEQFF | TRBV7-3 | TRBD2 | . | TRBJ2-1
TGTGCCAGCAGCTTAGCGGGCTCGAGTTTAAACTATGGCTACACCTTC | CASSLAGSSLNYGYTF | TRBV7-9 | . | . | TRBJ1-2
TGTGCCAGCAGCCAGGATATTCAACAGGGAGTCTACGAGCAGTACTTC | CASSQDIQQGVYEQYF | TRBV4-2 | . | . | TRBJ2-7
TGTGCCAGCAGCCCGGACAGGGGGCGCACCGGGGAGCTGTTTTTT | CASSPDRGRTGELFF | TRBV7-2 | TRBD1 | once | TRBJ2-2
TGTGCCAGCAGTGTAGGCGGGAGAGGCAATGAGCAGTTCTTC | CASSVGGRGNEQFF | TRBV2 | TRBD2 | . | TRBJ2-1
TGTGCCAGCAGTCTCAACTTGGATCTTTTAGCGACGGGAGGGCTCACCTACGAGCAGTACTTC | CASSLNLDLLATGGLTYEQYF | TRBV28 | TRBD2 | . | TRBJ2-7
TGTGCCAGCAGCCAAGGACTAGCGGGAGGGTCCTACAATGAGCAGTTCTTC | CASSQGLAGGSYNEQFF | TRBV4-2 | TRBD2 | once | TRBJ2-1
TGTGCCAGCAGCGGACAGGGGAAAAACATTCAGTACTTC | CASSGQGKNIQYF | TRBV9 | TRBD1 | . | TRBJ2-4
TGCAGCGGGGACACGAACAATGAGCAGTTCTTC | CSGDTNNEQFF | TRBV29-1 | . | . | TRBJ2-1
TGTGCCAGCAGACAGCAACTGAACACCGGGGAGCTGTTTTTT | CASRQQLNTGELFF | TRBV2 | . | few | TRBJ2-2
TGTGCCAGCAGCCAAGGGCCAGATACGCAGTATTTT | CASSQGPDTQYF | TRBV11-3 | . | . | TRBJ2-3
TGTGCCAGCAGCCTCATACAGGGTGCCACTGAAGCTTTCTTT | CASSLIQGATEAFF | TRBV7-9 | . | . | TRBJ1-1
TGCGCCAGCAGCCAAGAACCGGGGAACTCTGGGGCCAACGTCCTGACTTTC | CASSQEPGNSGANVLTF | TRBV4-3 | . | . | TRBJ2-6
TGTGCCAGCAGGGTACAGGGCCGGGATCAGCCCCAGCATTTT | CASRVQGRDQPQHF | TRBV2 | . | . | TRBJ1-5
TGTGCCAGCAGCCTGAGCGGGAGTCGTGATACGCAGTATTTT | CASSLSGSRDTQYF | TRBV7-9 | TRBD2 | . | TRBJ2-3
TGTGCCAGCACCACCCCTCTAGCGGGAATTGACGAGCAGTACTTC | CASTTPLAGIDEQYF | TRBV28 | TRBD2 | . | TRBJ2-7
TGTGCCAGCAGCGCCCGGACAGGGGGCTCAGTACGCAGTGGCTACACCTTC | CASSARTGGSVRSGYTF | TRBV9 | TRBD1 | . | TRBJ1-2
TGTGCCAGCAGCGCGGACAGGGGGCTCACCGGGGAGCTGTTTTTT | CASSADRGLTGELFF | TRBV5-8 | TRBD1 | . | TRBJ2-2
TGCAGCGCCGCCCTGGGCGGGAGTGTTTCCTACGAGCAGTACTTC | CSAALGGSVSYEQYF | TRBV29-1 | TRBD2 | few | TRBJ2-7
TGTGCCAGCAGTTTAGCTCGCACTGGGGCCAACGTCCTGACTTTC | CASSLARTGANVLTF | TRBV28 | . | . | TRBJ2-6